The 8 T cell receptor beta chains below all came from one sample that was sequenced in a study of T cell clonality in common variable immunodeficiency. Only in-frame clones appear in the TCRdb table, and some are missing; sequencing was by immunoSEQ multiplex PCR. The table lists 40,000 to 45,000 clones, with no singletons. Material: peripheral blood mononuclear cells. Source of these receptors: a person aged 18-70 years in good health.

This clone came up many times. The read ends 3 residues shy of where the CDR3 ends; the end is completed using the germline J gene. This chain joins TRBV7-3 and TRBJ2-2, with 7 bases fitting TRBD1. The germline V gene has CDR1 SGHTA and CDR2 FQGTGA. Trimming at V came to 6 bases and at J to 0 bases, leaving 7 bases not matched to a gene. The CDR3 contains 16 residues. The CDR3 sequence: CASRTHGQANTGELFF. Incomplete CDR3 DNA: TGTGCCAGCAGGACACACGGACAGGCGAACACCGGGGAG.

This clone was counted many times. The read gets to within 3 residues of the CDR3 end, and the germline J gene fills in the rest. The chain has TRBV7-2 and TRBJ2-7; 11 bases line up with TRBD1. The CDR3 totals 14 residues. CDR1 and CDR2 from the germline V gene are SGHTA and FQGNSA. With 5 bases clipped from V and 4 bases from J, the junction kept 4 bases outside the gene matches. The CDR3: CASSAGQGAYEQYF. The CDR3 bases that were read are TGTGCCAGCAGCGCCGGACAGGGGGCGTACGAG.

This clone was counted at least ten times. The read terminates 3 residues before the CDR3 end, so the remaining end is supplied by the germline J gene. The gene calls are TRBV7-9 and TRBJ2-5; 7 nucleotides align to TRBD2. This CDR3 contains 13 residues. The V and J ends lost 0 bases and 5 bases, in that order; junction bases with no gene match: 0. CDR1 and CDR2 from the germline V gene are SEHNR and FQNEAQ (reference sequence). The CDR3 region is CASSLAGGETQYF. The sequenced CDR3 bases are TGTGCCAGCAGCTTAGCCGGGGGGGAGACC.

This clone came up many times. Read data end 3 residues before the CDR3 end; the end is taken from the germline J gene. V is TRBV28 and J is TRBJ2-1, with D maybe TRBD2 (7 bases). CDR3 size: 14 residues. Per germline, CDR1 MDHEN and CDR2 SYDVKM. The V and J ends lost 6 bases and 7 bases respectively, with 16 bases between them. The sequenced part of the CDR3 DNA is TGTGCCAGCAGCTTTGAGGGGGGGTCTAATGAG. It translates to CASSFEGGSNE. The whole CDR3 reads CASSFEGGSNEQFF.

Worth noting for this clone: The read falls 3 residues short of the CDR3 end, and the missing part is taken from the germline J gene. The chain links TRBV11-3 to TRBJ2-7, with 7 bases matching TRBD2. In germline, CDR1 is SGHNT, CDR2 YENEEA. The ends lost 5 bases at V and 3 bases at J; junction bases unmatched: 7. This CDR3 is built from 14 residues. The CDR3 DNA, read in part, is TGTGCCAGCAGCCTTAGCGGGCCTAACTACGAG. This sequence encodes CASSLSGPNYE. In full, the CDR3 is CASSLSGPNYEQYF.

Turning to this clone: A much larger clone lies one base from this, so it may be a read error. The read ends 3 residues before the CDR3 terminus; that terminus is restored from the germline J gene. V and J are TRBV18 and TRBJ1-5; 9 bases match TRBD1. Germline CDR1 reads KGHSH; CDR2 reads LQKENI. The CDR3 sequence is 19 residues long. The CDR3 loop is CASPPSIRTGGFSNQPQHF. CDR3 DNA, as far as it was read: TGTGCCAGCCCACCCTCCATCAGAACAGGGGGCTTTAGCAATCAGCCC.

This clone has just a few counts. The read halts 3 residues ahead of the CDR3 end, with the missing end drawn from the germline J gene. The V call is TRBV20-1, the J call TRBJ2-7; D gene uncertain. V lost 4 bases and J lost 0, with 10 bases in between. Per germline, CDR1 DFQATT and CDR2 SNEGSKA (reference sequence). The CDR3 contains 13 residues. CDR3 in amino acids: CSAMAEFSYEQYF. CDR3 DNA, as far as it was read: TGCAGTGCTATGGCGGAATTCTCCTACGAG.

This clone was counted ten times or more. The covered CDR3 bases are TGTGCCAGCAGCTTGGGACAGGGGGAAGGAAAA. Translation gives CASSLGQGEGK. The CDR3 in full is CASSLGQGEGKLFF. The J gene is TRBJ1-4, the V gene TRBV7-9; 11 nucleotides align to TRBD1. From the germline J gene comes the end of the CDR3, since the read stops 3 residues before it. Germline V gene lookup returns CDR1 SEHNR and CDR2 FQNEAQ (reference sequence). CDR3 size: 14 residues. V gave up 3 bases and J gave up 10 bases; unmatched junction bases: 4.